These T cell receptor beta chains were read from a single sample in a study of T cells in Graves' hyperthyroidism and ophthalmopathy. MiXCR, run by TCRdb on the multiplex PCR reads, gives a single entry per CDR3 protein. This sample yields 350,000 or so distinct CDR3 sequences, of which approximately 18% are seen a single time; 15% to 17% belongs to the top ten. Material for sequencing was blood. All receptors come from a woman in her thirties or forties with Graves' ophthalmopathy. Each CDR3 is given with its conserved first and last residue. D genes are given only for firm matches. Only part of the rows carry a size: once, few, many, or a class if the clone is expanded.

v_gene,d_gene,abundance,j_gene,CDR3nt,CDR3aa
TRBV7-2,TRBD2,many,TRBJ2-7,TGTGCCAGCAGCCCTACCGGGACTAGCGGCTTAGAGCAGTACTTC,CASSPTGTSGLEQYF
TRBV6-5,.,.,TRBJ2-7,TGTGCCAGCAGTTACCCAGCAAAGGATGAGCAGTACTTC,CASSYPAKDEQYF
TRBV7-2,TRBD1,many,TRBJ1-5,TGTGCCAGCAGCTTAGCGGGAAGGGGGCATCAGCCCCAGCATTTT,CASSLAGRGHQPQHF
TRBV28,TRBD2,many,TRBJ2-5,TGTGCCAGCAGTTTAAGCGGGGCGACCCAGTACTTC,CASSLSGATQYF
TRBV28,TRBD1,.,TRBJ1-2,TGTGCCAGCTTAACAGGGGATGGTGGCTACACCTTC,CASLTGDGGYTF
TRBV11-2,TRBD1,many,TRBJ1-1,TGTGCCAGCAGCCCGGGACAGGTTGAGACTGAAGCTTTCTTT,CASSPGQVETEAFF
TRBV6-2/TRBV6-3,.,many,TRBJ1-2,TGTGCCAGCAGTTACCGCCAACTCTATGGCTACACCTTC,CASSYRQLYGYTF
TRBV6-5,.,many,TRBJ2-2,TGTGCCAGCATCCGAGGCCCGAACACCGGGGAGCTGTTTTTT,CASIRGPNTGELFF
TRBV24-1,.,many,TRBJ2-7,TGTGCCACCAGTGACCCTCCGCGCGGCGAGCAGTACTTC,CATSDPPRGEQYF
TRBV20-1,TRBD1,many,TRBJ1-2,TGCAGTGCTAGATTACCCGGGACAGGGGTGAACTATGGCTACACCTTC,CSARLPGTGVNYGYTF
TRBV6-6,TRBD1,many,TRBJ2-7,TGTGCCAGCAGGTTGGACAGGGAAACCTACGAGCAGTACTTC,CASRLDRETYEQYF
TRBV12-3/TRBV12-4,.,many,TRBJ1-1,TGTGCCAGCAGTTTAACCCGAGACGCTTTCTTT,CASSLTRDAFF
TRBV28,.,many,TRBJ2-7,TGTGCCAGCAGTTTATCCGAATCAGGCTACGAGCAGTACTTC,CASSLSESGYEQYF
TRBV9,TRBD2,few,TRBJ2-2,TGTGCCAGCAGCGTAGAGGTTAGCGGGATACGCACCGGGGAGCTGTTTTTT,CASSVEVSGIRTGELFF
TRBV28,.,many,TRBJ1-3,TGTGCCAGCAGTTTCGCCCCTCCGAGCTCTGGAAACACCATATATTTT,CASSFAPPSSGNTIYF
TRBV29-1,TRBD2,.,TRBJ2-5,TGCAGCGTTGCTAGCGGGCTTCTGGAGACCCAGTACTTC,CSVASGLLETQYF
TRBV30,.,few,TRBJ1-1,TGTGCCTGGAACCGGGATTACACTGAAGCTTTCTTT,CAWNRDYTEAFF
TRBV12-3/TRBV12-4,.,many,TRBJ1-5,TGTGCCAGCAGTTTAGGTCAGCCCCAGCATTTT,CASSLGQPQHF
TRBV4-1,TRBD1,many,TRBJ2-7,TGCGCCAGCAGCCAAGAGGCCGGGACAGGGGGCTGGTACGAGCAGTACTTC,CASSQEAGTGGWYEQYF
TRBV6-4,.,many,TRBJ1-2,TGTGCCAGCACTAATCGAGGGACGGGGAAAGCTAACTATGGCTACACCTTC,CASTNRGTGKANYGYTF
TRBV29-1,TRBD2,many,TRBJ2-7,TGCAGCGTTCTACTAGCGGGAGTCTCCTACGAGCAGTACTTC,CSVLLAGVSYEQYF
TRBV12-3/TRBV12-4,TRBD2,.,TRBJ2-7,TGTGCCAGTCCGGGAGGTTCCTACGAGCAGTCCTTC,CASPGGSYEQSF
TRBV3-1,.,.,TRBJ1-5,TGTGCCAGCAGCCAAGTCTCGGGTCAGCCCCAGCATTTT,CASSQVSGQPQHF
TRBV5-1,TRBD2,many,TRBJ2-2,TGCGCCAGCAGCTACCCCCTAGCGGGGACCGGGGAGCTGTTTTTT,CASSYPLAGTGELFF
TRBV30,.,many,TRBJ2-5,TGTGCCTGGAGCGGCTTGTCGGGGCGAGGAGAGACCCAGTACTTC,CAWSGLSGRGETQYF
TRBV11-2,TRBD2,many,TRBJ2-7,TGTGCCAGCAGCCCGACTAGCGGGGGAGCCTACGAGCAGTACTTC,CASSPTSGGAYEQYF
TRBV27,.,many,TRBJ1-5,TGTGCCAGCAGTTTTAGGTCGAGAGAGCCCCAGCATTTT,CASSFRSREPQHF
TRBV12-3/TRBV12-4,.,many,TRBJ1-2,TGTGCCAGCAGTTTATTCGGGGGGAATGGCTACACCTTC,CASSLFGGNGYTF
TRBV27,.,few,TRBJ2-3,TGTGCCAGCAGTTCTGACCCTCTAGGGGATACGCAGTATTTT,CASSSDPLGDTQYF
TRBV6-5,.,many,TRBJ2-2,TGTGCCAGCAGTTACGGGAATGGTGGGGAGCTGTTTTTT,CASSYGNGGELFF
TRBV20-1,TRBD1,many,TRBJ2-7,TGCAGTGCACCGGGACAGGGAAGCCGCGAGCAGTACTTC,CSAPGQGSREQYF
TRBV7-9,.,many,TRBJ1-1,TGTGCCAGCAGCTTATTCACGGGGACCTTGAACACTGAAGCTTTCTTT,CASSLFTGTLNTEAFF
TRBV6-4,.,many,TRBJ1-2,TGTGCCAGCAGTAGGGGTTTTGAGGGCTCGGTTAACTATGGCTACACCTTC,CASSRGFEGSVNYGYTF
TRBV15,.,once,TRBJ1-1,TGTGCCACCAGCAGAGTAAGTATTGGCACTGAAGCTTTCTTT,CATSRVSIGTEAFF
TRBV20-1,TRBD1,many,TRBJ2-7,TGCAGTGCTAGACAGGGGGACTCCTACGAGCAGTACTTC,CSARQGDSYEQYF
TRBV7-2,TRBD2,.,TRBJ2-5,TGTGCCAGCAGCTTAGCGAGTGGGAGGGCCGGGGAGACAGAGACCCAGTACTTC,CASSLASGRAGETETQYF
TRBV20-1,TRBD2,many,TRBJ2-7,TGCAGTGCTGGTGCTAGCGGGCTCTACGAGCAGTACTTC,CSAGASGLYEQYF
TRBV20-1,.,many,TRBJ2-7,TGCAGTGCTAGCTACGCTAACTCACTCTACTACGAGCAGTACTTC,CSASYANSLYYEQYF
TRBV7-9,.,many,TRBJ2-2,TGTGCCAGCAGCTTAGAGATGAGACAACCGAACACCGGGGAGCTGTTTTTT,CASSLEMRQPNTGELFF
TRBV29-1,.,many,TRBJ1-1,TGCAGCGGTAACAGGGCAGCGAACCTAGAAGCTTTCTTT,CSGNRAANLEAFF
TRBV28,.,many,TRBJ2-7,TGTGCCAGCGGCCCGATCTCCTACGAGCAGTACTTC,CASGPISYEQYF
TRBV6-1,.,many,TRBJ2-7,TGTGCCAGCAGTGAAGTCAGGGACCACTACGAGCAGTACTTC,CASSEVRDHYEQYF
TRBV28,.,.,TRBJ1-5,TGTGCCAGCAGTTTATTGCCAGGGCCGGGTCAGCCCCAGCATTTT,CASSLLPGPGQPQHF
TRBV6-1,TRBD1,many,TRBJ1-5,TGTGCCAGCGGGGACAGACAATTTTTCAATCAGCCCCAGCATTTT,CASGDRQFFNQPQHF
TRBV10-2,.,many,TRBJ1-1,TGCGCCAGCAGTGAGGACCCATGGAACACTGAAGCTTTCTTT,CASSEDPWNTEAFF